This entry lists 4 T cell receptor beta chains sequenced from one sample in a study of siplizumab effects on memory and regulatory T cells. The protocol was immunoSEQ multiplex PCR, while the TCRdb copy is restricted to in-frame clones and leaves out a portion. In the table there are 90,000 to 110,000 clones, 93% of which are singletons. Sample: CD4+ T cells sorted from blood. These receptors originate from a human donor in good health.

This clone was seen just once. The rearrangement uses TRBV7-3 and TRBJ2-7; 8 bases map to TRBD2. This CDR3 spans 15 amino acids. The germline V gene encodes CDR1 SGHTA and CDR2 FQGTGA. V lost 1 base, J lost 2 bases, and 4 bases stayed unmatched. In DNA, the CDR3 is TGTGCCAGCAGCTTAAGGGCGGGAGGCCCCTACGAGCAGTACTTC. Translation gives CASSLRAGGPYEQYF.

This clone came up a few times. This rearrangement joins TRBV25-1 to TRBJ1-2; D remains unclear. The V end lost 0 bases, the J end lost 8 bases, and 13 bases lay between the germline ends. Looked up from germline, CDR1 is MGHDK and CDR2 is SYGVNS. The CDR3 has 14 amino acids. The CDR3 spells CASSEYEGIDGYTF. In nucleotides, the CDR3 is TGTGCCAGCAGTGAATACGAGGGTATAGACGGCTACACCTTC.

The V and J genes are TRBV11-2 and TRBJ1-1, with D possibly matching TRBD1 (5 bases). The CDR3 is 14 amino acids. CDR1 SGHAT and CDR2 FQNNGV come from the germline V gene. The V end was cut by 3 bases, the J end by 4 bases, with 12 bases between. CDR3 DNA: TGTGCCAGCAGCTTGCGGGGGTTAGGCACTGAAGCTTTCTTT. It yields the protein CASSLRGLGTEAFF.

The chain joins TRBV4-1 to TRBJ1-2, with D uncertain. The germline V and J ends were trimmed by 4 bases and 1 base, with 13 bases remaining between them. The CDR3 is 15 residues long. Germline V lookup: CDR1 MGHRA, CDR2 YSYEKL. The CDR3 loop reads CASSPPSRNNYGYTF. In DNA form, the CDR3 reads TGCGCCAGCAGCCCCCCGTCCAGGAATAACTATGGCTACACCTTC.